Listed below are T cell receptor beta chains from one sample, sequenced in a study of PD-L1 blockade in urothelial cancer. Repertoires were generated with immunoSEQ multiplex PCR, while TCRdb's copy carries only in-frame clones and drops some. The sample lists about 86,000 clones, approximately 87% occurring once. The sample in question was PBMCs, obtained around atezolizumab (anti-PD-L1) treatment. The receptors here all came from a man between 60 and 75 years old with urothelial cancer. CDR3s include the opening cysteine and the closing phenylalanine or tryptophan. Fields, in order: clone size, J gene, D gene, V gene, CDR3 protein, CDR3 DNA. D genes are given only for firm matches. For some rows the clone size is stated as once, few or many, or as a class when expanded; others skip it.

>-|TRBJ2-7|TRBD1|TRBV7-3
CASSLTGQGYEQYF
TGTGCCAGCAGCTTAACTGGACAGGGCTACGAGCAGTACTTC
>-|TRBJ1-5|-|TRBV7-2
CASSRTVNQPQHF
TGTGCCAGCAGCCGGACAGTCAATCAGCCCCAGCATTTT
>once|TRBJ1-5|-|TRBV5-6
CASSFGGARPQHF
TGTGCCAGCAGCTTTGGAGGGGCCAGGCCCCAGCATTTT
>-|TRBJ2-7|-|TRBV18
CASSPRVSRVTYEQYF
TGTGCCAGCTCACCACGGGTGTCCAGGGTAACTTACGAGCAGTACTTC
>-|TRBJ2-1|-|TRBV2
CASTEAGSSYNEQFF
TGTGCCAGCACCGAGGCGGGCAGCTCCTACAATGAGCAGTTCTTC
>-|TRBJ2-5|-|TRBV21-1
CASSPGAGVTLQETQYF
TGTGCCAGCAGTCCTGGGGCGGGAGTAACCTTACAAGAGACCCAGTACTTC
>-|TRBJ2-7|-|TRBV19
CASSIGSREGEQYF
TGTGCCAGTAGTATAGGCAGCAGGGAAGGCGAGCAGTACTTC
>-|TRBJ1-2|-|TRBV4-2
CASSLTRGRYGGGGIGYTF
TGTGCCAGCAGCCTCACAAGGGGCCGGTACGGCGGGGGAGGAATTGGCTACACCTTC
>-|TRBJ2-1|-|TRBV19
CASRGRGSSYNEQFF
TGTGCCAGTCGGGGCCGGGGGTCATCCTACAATGAGCAGTTCTTC
>-|TRBJ2-2|-|TRBV11-2
CASSLGGWELFF
TGTGCCAGCAGCTTAGGGGGCTGGGAGCTGTTTTTT
>few|TRBJ1-2|-|TRBV6-5
CASSYSTHYGYTF
TGTGCCAGCAGTTACTCGACACACTATGGCTACACCTTC
>-|TRBJ2-2|-|TRBV11-2
CASSPPVATGELFF
TGTGCCAGCAGCCCCCCTGTGGCCACCGGGGAGCTGTTTTTT
>-|TRBJ1-1|-|TRBV27
CASSLSRQRTEAFF
TGTGCCAGCAGTTTATCGAGGCAGCGCACTGAAGCTTTCTTT
>-|TRBJ1-3|-|TRBV7-2
CASSVGQISGNTIYF
TGTGCCAGCAGCGTTGGACAGATCTCTGGAAACACCATATATTTT
>-|TRBJ1-5|-|TRBV6-6
CASSLNSVDQPQHF
TGTGCCAGCAGCTTAAACAGTGTAGATCAGCCCCAGCATTTT
>few|TRBJ2-5|-|TRBV18
CASRGQETQYF
TGTGCCAGCCGGGGTCAGGAGACCCAGTACTTC
>-|TRBJ2-7|-|TRBV30
CAWSLRYEQYF
TGTGCCTGGTCACTTCGGTACGAGCAGTACTTC
>-|TRBJ2-7|TRBD1|TRBV19
CASSIVLGQTYSYEQYF
TGTGCCAGTAGTATAGTCCTGGGACAGACTTACTCCTACGAGCAGTACTTC
>-|TRBJ1-1|-|TRBV6-5
CASSYSGGLNTEAFF
TGTGCCAGCAGTTACTCGGGGGGACTCAACACTGAAGCTTTCTTT
>-|TRBJ2-5|TRBD1|TRBV28
CASSPRTGLRQETQYF
TGTGCCAGCAGTCCACGGACAGGACTGAGGCAAGAGACCCAGTACTTC
>-|TRBJ2-5|-|TRBV7-3
CASSVMGTPEETQYF
TGTGCCAGCAGCGTAATGGGCACCCCTGAAGAGACCCAGTACTTC
>-|TRBJ2-3|TRBD2|TRBV5-4
CASSPRRGGTASTDTQYF
TGTGCCAGCAGCCCCCGGCGGGGGGGTACCGCTAGCACAGATACGCAGTATTTT